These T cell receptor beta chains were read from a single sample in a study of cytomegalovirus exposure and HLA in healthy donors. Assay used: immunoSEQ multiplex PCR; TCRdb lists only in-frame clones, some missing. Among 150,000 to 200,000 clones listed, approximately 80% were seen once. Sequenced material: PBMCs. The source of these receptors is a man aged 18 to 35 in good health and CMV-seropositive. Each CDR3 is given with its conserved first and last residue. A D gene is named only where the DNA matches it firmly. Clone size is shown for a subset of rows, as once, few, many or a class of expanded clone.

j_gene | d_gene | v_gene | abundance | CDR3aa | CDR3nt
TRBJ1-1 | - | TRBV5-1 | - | CASSLDRGNTEAFF | TGCGCCAGCAGCTTGGATAGGGGGAACACTGAAGCTTTCTTT
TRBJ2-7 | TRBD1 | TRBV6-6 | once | CASGDRASSSYEQYF | TGTGCCAGCGGGGACAGGGCTTCGAGCTCCTACGAGCAGTACTTC
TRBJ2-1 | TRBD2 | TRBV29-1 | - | CSVETSGTHNEQFF | TGCAGCGTCGAGACTAGCGGGACCCACAATGAGCAGTTCTTC
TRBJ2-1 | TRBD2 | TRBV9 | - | CASSAPTGLAEDEQFF | TGTGCCAGCAGCGCCCCGACAGGACTAGCGGAGGATGAGCAGTTCTTC
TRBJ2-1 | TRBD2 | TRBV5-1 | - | CASSWGAGAYNEQFF | TGCGCCAGCAGCTGGGGAGCGGGGGCTTACAATGAGCAGTTCTTC
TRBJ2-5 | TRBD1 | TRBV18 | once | CASSRDREETQYF | TGTGCCAGCTCACGGGACAGGGAAGAGACCCAGTACTTC
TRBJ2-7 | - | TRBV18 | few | CASSPGLSYEQYF | TGTGCCAGCTCACCCGGTCTTTCCTACGAGCAGTACTTC
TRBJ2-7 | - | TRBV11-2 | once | CASSLPGQPSYEQYF | TGTGCCAGCAGCCTCCCCGGACAGCCCTCCTACGAGCAGTACTTC
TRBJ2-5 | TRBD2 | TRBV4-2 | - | CASSQDLAAGGAETQYF | TGTGCCAGCAGCCAAGATCTTGCAGCGGGAGGGGCGGAGACCCAGTACTTC
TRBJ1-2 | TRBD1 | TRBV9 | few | CASSPDRANYGYTF | TGTGCCAGCAGCCCTGACAGGGCTAACTATGGCTACACCTTC
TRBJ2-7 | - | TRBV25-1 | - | CASSDQTYYRYEQYF | TGTGCCAGCAGTGACCAGACATATTACCGCTACGAGCAGTACTTC
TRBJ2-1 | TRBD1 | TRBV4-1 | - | CASSRGQGETAYNEQFF | TGCGCCAGCAGCCGAGGACAGGGGGAAACGGCCTACAATGAGCAGTTCTTC
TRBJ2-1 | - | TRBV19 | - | CASSIDRDNEQFF | TGTGCCAGTAGTATAGACAGGGATAATGAGCAGTTCTTC
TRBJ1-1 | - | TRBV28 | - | CASSLGTGGGKAFF | TGTGCCAGCAGTTTGGGTACGGGGGGCGGAAAGGCTTTCTTT
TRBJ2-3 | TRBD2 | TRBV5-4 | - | CASSIYRLAAISLF | TGTGCCAGCAGCATATATCGACTAGCGGCGATTTCGCTTTTT
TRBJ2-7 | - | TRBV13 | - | CASSRTGVSYEQYF | TGTGCCAGCAGCCGAACTGGAGTAAGCTACGAGCAGTACTTC
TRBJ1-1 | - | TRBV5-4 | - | CASSLQDYLNTEAFF | TGTGCCAGCAGCTTACAGGACTACTTGAACACTGAAGCTTTCTTT
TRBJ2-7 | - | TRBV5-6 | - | CASNPLDSDYEQYF | TGTGCCAGCAACCCCCTAGATAGCGACTACGAGCAGTACTTC
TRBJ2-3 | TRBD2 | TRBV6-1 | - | CASAILAGEKDTQYF | TGTGCCAGTGCTATTCTAGCGGGAGAGAAAGATACGCAGTATTTT
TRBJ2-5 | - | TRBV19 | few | CASSMTRQETQYF | TGTGCCAGTAGTATGACAAGGCAAGAGACCCAGTACTTC
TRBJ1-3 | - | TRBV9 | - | CASSGAIFRGNTIYF | TGTGCCAGCAGCGGGGCGATTTTTCGGGGAAACACCATATATTTT
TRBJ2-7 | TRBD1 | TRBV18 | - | CASSLGTGNLEQYF | TGTGCCAGCTCCCTCGGGACAGGGAATTTGGAGCAGTACTTC
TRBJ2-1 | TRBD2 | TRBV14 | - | CASTQGTSGYNEQFF | TGTGCCAGCACCCAAGGGACTAGCGGTTACAATGAGCAGTTCTTC
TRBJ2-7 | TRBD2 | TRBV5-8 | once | CASSRDGGGLYEQYF | TGTGCCAGCAGCCGGGACGGCGGGGGGCTCTACGAGCAGTACTTC
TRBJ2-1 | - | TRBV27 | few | CASSSALEQFF | TGTGCCAGCAGTTCAGCGTTGGAGCAGTTCTTC
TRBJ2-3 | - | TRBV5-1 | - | CASSPSSGAADTQYF | TGCGCCAGCAGCCCTTCCTCGGGAGCCGCAGATACGCAGTATTTT
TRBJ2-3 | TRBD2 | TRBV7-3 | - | CASSLVVAGGAQYF | TGTGCCAGCAGCTTAGTGGTAGCGGGAGGGGCGCAGTATTTT
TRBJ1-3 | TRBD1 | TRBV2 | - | CASGRQGISGNTIYF | TGTGCCAGCGGCCGACAGGGAATCTCTGGAAACACCATATATTTT
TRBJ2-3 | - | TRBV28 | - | CASRLGGTDTQYF | TGTGCCAGCAGACTAGGCGGCACAGATACGCAGTATTTT
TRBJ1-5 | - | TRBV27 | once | CASSPVPNQPQHF | TGTGCCAGCAGCCCGGTCCCGAATCAGCCCCAGCATTTT
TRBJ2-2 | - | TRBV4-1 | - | CASSQPQGSDTGELFF | TGCGCCAGCAGCCAGCCCCAGGGGTCTGACACCGGGGAGCTGTTTTTT
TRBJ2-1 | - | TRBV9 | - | CASSVRLVSYNEQFF | TGTGCCAGCAGCGTAAGACTAGTCTCCTACAATGAGCAGTTCTTC
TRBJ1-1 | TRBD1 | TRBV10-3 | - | CAIRGDRGEAFF | TGTGCCATCAGGGGTGACAGGGGCGAAGCTTTCTTT